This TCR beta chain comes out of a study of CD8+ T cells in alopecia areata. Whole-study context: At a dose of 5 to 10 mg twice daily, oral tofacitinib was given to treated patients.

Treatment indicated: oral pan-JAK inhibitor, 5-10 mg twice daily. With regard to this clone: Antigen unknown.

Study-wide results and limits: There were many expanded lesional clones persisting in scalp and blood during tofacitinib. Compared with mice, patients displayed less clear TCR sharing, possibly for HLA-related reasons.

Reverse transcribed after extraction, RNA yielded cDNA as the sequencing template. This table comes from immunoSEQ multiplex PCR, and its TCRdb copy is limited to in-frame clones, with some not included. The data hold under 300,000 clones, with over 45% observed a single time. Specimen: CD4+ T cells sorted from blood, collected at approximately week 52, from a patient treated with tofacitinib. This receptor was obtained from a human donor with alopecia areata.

The CDR3 loop reads CASSYDLYNEQFF. CDR3 nucleotides: TGTGCCAGCAGTTATGATCTTTACAATGAGCAGTTCTTC. The chain uses TRBV6-5 and TRBJ2-1; unclear D gene. The CDR3 covers 13 residues. V was cut by 3 bases and J by 4 bases, with 7 bases left in between. From germline, CDR1 is MNHEY and CDR2 SVGAGI.